These T cell receptor beta chains were read from a single sample in a study of T cell responses to AZD1222 COVID-19 vaccine. This table comes from immunoSEQ multiplex PCR, and its TCRdb copy is limited to in-frame clones, with some not included. The data contain roughly 80,000 clones, 92% of them singletons. Here the sequenced sample was peripheral blood, taken on day 0 of AZD1222 vaccination. The receptors were gathered from an adult in good health. Both conserved end residues are part of each CDR3. Each record gives: J gene, clone size, D gene, V gene, CDR3 protein, CDR3 DNA. D genes are given only for firm matches. Not every row has a clone size; where given, it reads once, few, many or a size class.

j_gene: TRBJ1-6
abundance: -
d_gene: -
v_gene: TRBV19
CDR3aa: CASSPFPGQGSPLHF
CDR3nt: TGTGCCAGTAGCCCCTTCCCGGGACAAGGTTCACCCCTCCACTTT

j_gene: TRBJ1-1
abundance: -
d_gene: -
v_gene: TRBV19
CDR3aa: CASNPSGGGYTEAFF
CDR3nt: TGTGCCAGTAACCCATCGGGGGGGGGATACACTGAAGCTTTCTTT

j_gene: TRBJ1-1
abundance: -
d_gene: TRBD1
v_gene: TRBV5-1
CDR3aa: CASSLDSRTGGGDAFF
CDR3nt: TGCGCCAGCAGCTTGGACTCTAGGACAGGGGGTGGGGACGCTTTCTTT

j_gene: TRBJ1-1
abundance: -
d_gene: -
v_gene: TRBV5-8
CDR3aa: CASRSVWMNTEAFF
CDR3nt: TGTGCCAGCAGGTCCGTTTGGATGAACACTGAAGCTTTCTTT

j_gene: TRBJ1-1
abundance: -
d_gene: TRBD1
v_gene: TRBV24-1
CDR3aa: CATSDPNGQGASGAFF
CDR3nt: TGTGCCACCAGTGACCCGAATGGACAGGGGGCCTCTGGAGCTTTCTTT

j_gene: TRBJ2-1
abundance: once
d_gene: TRBD2
v_gene: TRBV27
CDR3aa: CASSLNPTSGNYNEQFF
CDR3nt: TGTGCCAGCAGTTTAAATCCGACTAGCGGGAACTACAATGAGCAGTTCTTC

j_gene: TRBJ1-5
abundance: -
d_gene: -
v_gene: TRBV6-2/TRBV6-3
CDR3aa: CASSHSWGPGGNQPQHF
CDR3nt: TGTGCCAGCAGTCATTCATGGGGGCCAGGGGGCAATCAGCCCCAGCATTTT

j_gene: TRBJ2-2
abundance: -
d_gene: -
v_gene: TRBV9
CDR3aa: CASSARNSGPNTGELFF
CDR3nt: TGTGCCAGCAGCGCCAGAAATAGCGGTCCGAACACCGGGGAGCTGTTTTTT

j_gene: TRBJ2-5
abundance: -
d_gene: TRBD2
v_gene: TRBV9
CDR3aa: CASSVVGGAMETQYF
CDR3nt: TGTGCCAGCAGCGTAGTCGGGGGGGCAATGGAGACCCAGTACTTC

j_gene: TRBJ2-4
abundance: -
d_gene: TRBD2
v_gene: TRBV28
CDR3aa: CASTVREGLGKNIQYF
CDR3nt: TGTGCCAGCACTGTACGGGAGGGCCTTGGCAAAAACATTCAGTACTTC

j_gene: TRBJ2-1
abundance: -
d_gene: -
v_gene: TRBV6-1
CDR3aa: CASSEIRPGEQFF
CDR3nt: TGTGCCAGCAGTGAAATTAGGCCGGGTGAGCAGTTCTTC

j_gene: TRBJ2-3
abundance: -
d_gene: -
v_gene: TRBV10-1
CDR3aa: CASSVTRADTQYF
CDR3nt: TGCGCCAGCAGTGTGACTAGGGCAGATACGCAGTATTTT

j_gene: TRBJ2-3
abundance: few
d_gene: TRBD1
v_gene: TRBV14
CDR3aa: CASSQAGTGTDTQYF
CDR3nt: TGTGCCAGCAGCCAAGCCGGGACAGGAACAGATACGCAGTATTTT

j_gene: TRBJ1-6
abundance: -
d_gene: -
v_gene: TRBV9
CDR3aa: CASSVEGRGSPLHF
CDR3nt: TGTGCCAGCAGCGTAGAGGGGAGGGGTTCCCCCCTCCACTTT

j_gene: TRBJ2-7
abundance: -
d_gene: TRBD2
v_gene: TRBV19
CDR3aa: CASSSNSGNYEQYF
CDR3nt: TGTGCCAGTAGTAGTAATAGCGGGAACTACGAGCAGTACTTC

j_gene: TRBJ2-7
abundance: -
d_gene: -
v_gene: TRBV28
CDR3aa: CASSLGEVYEQYF
CDR3nt: TGTGCCAGCAGTTTAGGAGAGGTATACGAGCAGTACTTC

j_gene: TRBJ2-1
abundance: -
d_gene: -
v_gene: TRBV7-8
CDR3aa: CASSKSGVSYNEQFF
CDR3nt: TGTGCCAGCAGCAAGTCGGGGGTATCCTACAATGAGCAGTTCTTC

j_gene: TRBJ1-2
abundance: -
d_gene: TRBD1
v_gene: TRBV7-9
CDR3aa: CASSFFTGGGGYTF
CDR3nt: TGTGCCAGCAGCTTTTTTACAGGGGGCGGCGGCTACACCTTC

j_gene: TRBJ1-6
abundance: -
d_gene: -
v_gene: TRBV6-5
CDR3aa: CASSLTGIRKSPLHF
CDR3nt: TGTGCCAGCAGCTTAACAGGGATCCGAAAATCACCCCTCCACTTT

j_gene: TRBJ2-6
abundance: -
d_gene: -
v_gene: TRBV24-1
CDR3aa: CATSDRPRGGANVLTF
CDR3nt: TGTGCCACCAGTGATCGTCCTCGTGGGGGGGCCAACGTCCTGACTTTC

j_gene: TRBJ1-5
abundance: -
d_gene: TRBD1
v_gene: TRBV6-2/TRBV6-3
CDR3aa: CASSIRGQARNQPQHF
CDR3nt: TGTGCCAGCAGTATACGGGGACAGGCTCGCAATCAGCCCCAGCATTTT

j_gene: TRBJ2-5
abundance: -
d_gene: TRBD1
v_gene: TRBV5-5
CDR3aa: CASSFLTGGPQETQYF
CDR3nt: TGTGCCAGCAGCTTCCTTACAGGGGGCCCTCAAGAGACCCAGTACTTC

j_gene: TRBJ1-6
abundance: -
d_gene: -
v_gene: TRBV7-9
CDR3aa: CASSLGADKSNSPLHF
CDR3nt: TGTGCCAGCAGCTTAGGGGCAGATAAAAGCAATTCACCCCTCCACTTT

j_gene: TRBJ1-1
abundance: -
d_gene: TRBD1
v_gene: TRBV5-5
CDR3aa: CASSRDRGPIYTEAFF
CDR3nt: TGTGCCAGCAGCCGGGACAGGGGCCCTATCTACACTGAAGCTTTCTTT

j_gene: TRBJ1-2
abundance: once
d_gene: -
v_gene: TRBV5-1
CDR3aa: CASSLGTVNYGYTF
CDR3nt: TGCGCCAGCAGCTTGGGGACAGTCAACTATGGCTACACCTTC

j_gene: TRBJ1-5
abundance: -
d_gene: TRBD1
v_gene: TRBV29-1
CDR3aa: CSASQGIDQPQHF
CDR3nt: TGCAGCGCATCACAGGGGATCGATCAGCCCCAGCATTTT

j_gene: TRBJ2-1
abundance: -
d_gene: -
v_gene: TRBV5-1
CDR3aa: CASSHRYSRPVSYNEQFF
CDR3nt: TGCGCCAGCAGCCACCGATATAGCAGACCCGTCTCCTACAATGAGCAGTTCTTC

j_gene: TRBJ1-3
abundance: -
d_gene: -
v_gene: TRBV25-1
CDR3aa: CASSKISSGNTIYF
CDR3nt: TGTGCCAGCAGTAAAATATCCTCTGGAAACACCATATATTTT

j_gene: TRBJ2-2
abundance: once
d_gene: TRBD1
v_gene: TRBV5-4
CDR3aa: CASSYRGQGAGELFF
CDR3nt: TGTGCCAGCAGCTATAGAGGACAGGGGGCCGGGGAGCTGTTTTTT

j_gene: TRBJ2-7
abundance: -
d_gene: -
v_gene: TRBV27
CDR3aa: CASSRNSYEQYF
CDR3nt: TGTGCCAGCAGTCGTAACTCCTACGAGCAGTACTTC

j_gene: TRBJ2-7
abundance: -
d_gene: TRBD2
v_gene: TRBV18
CDR3aa: CASSSPGRDEQYF
CDR3nt: TGTGCCAGCTCATCACCGGGGAGGGACGAGCAGTACTTC

j_gene: TRBJ1-2
abundance: once
d_gene: -
v_gene: TRBV7-2
CDR3aa: CASSLGQASNYGYTF
CDR3nt: TGTGCCAGCAGCTTAGGACAGGCATCTAACTATGGCTACACCTTC

j_gene: TRBJ2-2
abundance: -
d_gene: -
v_gene: TRBV6-6
CDR3aa: CAGSGGPGELFF
CDR3nt: TGTGCCGGGAGTGGGGGGCCCGGGGAGCTGTTTTTT

j_gene: TRBJ2-2
abundance: -
d_gene: -
v_gene: TRBV7-9
CDR3aa: CASSLWTANTGELFF
CDR3nt: TGTGCCAGCAGCTTGTGGACAGCGAACACCGGGGAGCTGTTTTTT

j_gene: TRBJ2-7
abundance: once
d_gene: -
v_gene: TRBV12-3/TRBV12-4
CDR3aa: CASSTGPGDEQYF
CDR3nt: TGTGCCAGCAGCACCGGGCCGGGGGACGAGCAGTACTTC

j_gene: TRBJ2-1
abundance: -
d_gene: -
v_gene: TRBV24-1
CDR3aa: CATSAGLTYNEQFF
CDR3nt: TGTGCCACCAGTGCGGGTTTAACCTACAATGAGCAGTTCTTC

j_gene: TRBJ2-7
abundance: -
d_gene: -
v_gene: TRBV27
CDR3aa: CASSVRGRGEQYF
CDR3nt: TGTGCCAGCAGTGTTCGGGGCAGAGGCGAGCAGTACTTC

j_gene: TRBJ2-5
abundance: -
d_gene: -
v_gene: TRBV2
CDR3aa: CASSEGTADTETQYF
CDR3nt: TGTGCCAGCAGTGAAGGGACCGCGGATACCGAGACCCAGTACTTC

j_gene: TRBJ2-7
abundance: -
d_gene: TRBD1
v_gene: TRBV2
CDR3aa: CASRRDRLIDGYEQYF
CDR3nt: TGTGCCAGCAGAAGGGACAGGTTGATAGATGGCTACGAGCAGTACTTC

j_gene: TRBJ2-7
abundance: -
d_gene: -
v_gene: TRBV27
CDR3aa: CASSLFLGSGSYEQYF
CDR3nt: TGTGCCAGCAGTTTATTTCTTGGGAGCGGGTCCTACGAGCAGTACTTC

j_gene: TRBJ2-7
abundance: -
d_gene: TRBD1
v_gene: TRBV28
CDR3aa: CASETGAYEQYF
CDR3nt: TGTGCCAGCGAAACAGGGGCCTACGAGCAGTACTTC

j_gene: TRBJ1-3
abundance: few
d_gene: TRBD1
v_gene: TRBV29-1
CDR3aa: CSVGQGVGNTIYF
CDR3nt: TGCAGCGTTGGACAGGGGGTGGGAAACACCATATATTTT

j_gene: TRBJ2-2
abundance: once
d_gene: TRBD2
v_gene: TRBV6-4
CDR3aa: CASSVAGGHTGELFF
CDR3nt: TGTGCCAGCAGTGTAGCGGGAGGGCACACCGGGGAGCTGTTTTTT

j_gene: TRBJ1-3
abundance: -
d_gene: TRBD1
v_gene: TRBV28
CDR3aa: CASSPGSGGSGNTIYF
CDR3nt: TGTGCCAGCAGTCCAGGGTCAGGGGGCTCTGGAAACACCATATATTTT

j_gene: TRBJ2-3
abundance: -
d_gene: -
v_gene: TRBV30
CDR3aa: CAWTSNVGDTQYF
CDR3nt: TGTGCCTGGACCAGTAACGTGGGAGATACGCAGTATTTT

j_gene: TRBJ2-2
abundance: -
d_gene: -
v_gene: TRBV6-5
CDR3aa: CASNPGSTGELFF
CDR3nt: TGTGCCAGCAACCCGGGAAGCACCGGGGAGCTGTTTTTT